The rows below give T cell receptor beta chains drawn from one sample of a study of blood T cell repertoires in COVID-19. Method: immunoSEQ multiplex PCR; TCRdb's copy keeps in-frame clones and lacks some. This sample carries 190,000 or so clones, around 87% of them seen once, and the ten largest clones take about 6%. Sequenced input: peripheral blood. These receptors were collected from a man between 60 and 75 years old who had recovered from COVID-19. CDR3s include the opening cysteine and the closing phenylalanine or tryptophan. D genes are given only for firm matches. For some rows the clone size is stated as once, few or many, or as a class when expanded; others skip it.

clone_size	v_call	d_call	j_call	cdr3_aa	cdr3_nt
.	TRBV5-4	.	TRBJ2-2	CASSLGGGGELFF	TGTGCCAGCAGCTTGGGAGGGGGCGGGGAGCTGTTTTTT
.	TRBV7-3	TRBD2	TRBJ2-1	CASSLDSGGRGEQFF	TGTGCCAGCAGCTTGGATTCGGGGGGGCGCGGTGAGCAGTTCTTC
.	TRBV19	TRBD1	TRBJ2-5	CASVSGTDQETQYF	TGTGCCAGTGTTTCCGGGACAGACCAAGAGACCCAGTACTTC
.	TRBV29-1	TRBD1	TRBJ1-2	CSASGGLEGYTF	TGCAGCGCCTCAGGGGGGTTGGAAGGCTACACCTTC
.	TRBV11-2	TRBD1	TRBJ1-2	CASSSQQGADGYTF	TGTGCCAGCAGCTCCCAACAGGGGGCGGATGGCTACACCTTC
.	TRBV7-2	TRBD2	TRBJ2-1	CASSLDGLAGNHEQFF	TGTGCCAGCAGCTTAGATGGGCTAGCGGGAAATCATGAGCAGTTCTTC
.	TRBV4-1	TRBD1	TRBJ1-4	CASSQGTGNEKLFF	TGCGCCAGCAGCCAAGGGACAGGCAATGAAAAACTGTTTTTT
few	TRBV5-1	TRBD1	TRBJ2-1	CASSWRTGGYNEQFF	TGCGCCAGCAGCTGGAGAACAGGGGGCTACAATGAGCAGTTCTTC
.	TRBV5-1	TRBD2	TRBJ2-7	CASSLTGGGSYEQYF	TGCGCCAGCAGCTTAACCGGGGGGGGCTCCTACGAGCAGTACTTC
.	TRBV10-2	.	TRBJ1-1	CASSHSQSNTEAFF	TGCGCCAGCAGTCACAGCCAATCGAACACTGAAGCTTTCTTT
.	TRBV28	.	TRBJ2-2	CASSFSHRRAGELFF	TGTGCCAGCAGTTTTTCCCACAGGAGGGCCGGGGAGCTGTTTTTT
once	TRBV19	.	TRBJ1-5	CATSGSQGYNQPQHF	TGTGCCACCTCAGGCAGTCAGGGTTACAATCAGCCCCAGCATTTT
.	TRBV5-4	.	TRBJ2-1	CASSLGGVFYNEQFF	TGTGCCAGCAGCTTGGGGGGGGTATTCTACAATGAGCAGTTCTTC
.	TRBV5-1	.	TRBJ1-2	CASSLDGDYGYTF	TGCGCCAGCAGCTTGGACGGAGACTATGGCTACACCTTC
.	TRBV4-1	.	TRBJ1-6	CASSYSSGSSYNSPLHF	TGCGCCAGCAGCTACTCAAGTGGGAGCTCCTATAATTCACCCCTCCACTTT
.	TRBV2	TRBD2	TRBJ2-3	CASSEALARDTQYF	TGTGCCAGCAGTGAAGCACTAGCGCGAGATACGCAGTATTTT
.	TRBV9	.	TRBJ2-2	CASSASTQNTGELFF	TGTGCCAGCAGCGCCTCCACTCAGAACACCGGGGAGCTGTTTTTT
.	TRBV7-9	.	TRBJ1-2	CASSSTVIGYTF	TGTGCCAGCAGCTCTACGGTCATCGGCTACACCTTC
.	TRBV6-2/TRBV6-3	TRBD1	TRBJ2-7	CASSTRTGSIDEQYF	TGTGCCAGCAGTACAAGGACAGGTTCAATTGACGAGCAGTACTTC
.	TRBV6-2/TRBV6-3	.	TRBJ2-3	CASSYEGGRDTQYF	TGTGCCAGCAGTTACGAGGGGGGGCGAGATACGCAGTATTTT
few	TRBV19	.	TRBJ2-2	CASSSLGAGELFF	TGTGCCAGTAGCTCCCTGGGAGCCGGGGAGCTGTTTTTT
.	TRBV6-1	.	TRBJ1-2	CASSEAGRSYGYTF	TGTGCCAGCAGTGAAGCGGGGCGGAGCTATGGCTACACCTTC
.	TRBV6-5	.	TRBJ2-4	CASSRLTSNKNIQYF	TGTGCCAGCAGCCGCCTAACTAGCAACAAAAACATTCAGTACTTC
.	TRBV24-1	.	TRBJ1-2	CATSDLTGSGYTF	TGTGCCACCAGTGATTTGACAGGGAGTGGCTACACCTTC
.	TRBV10-2	TRBD2	TRBJ2-7	CASLSGRAHEQYF	TGCGCCAGCCTTAGCGGGAGGGCTCACGAGCAGTACTTC
.	TRBV19	TRBD1	TRBJ2-5	CASSIGGQEHQETQYF	TGTGCCAGTAGTATAGGGGGACAGGAGCACCAAGAGACCCAGTACTTC
.	TRBV2	TRBD1	TRBJ1-2	CASSAGTVTGGYTF	TGTGCCAGCAGTGCTGGGACAGTGACCGGTGGCTACACCTTC
once	TRBV7-3	.	TRBJ1-3	CASSLSGSGNTIYF	TGTGCCAGCAGCTTATCAGGTTCGGGAAACACCATATATTTT
few	TRBV9	.	TRBJ2-7	CASSLRQDLVAEQYF	TGTGCCAGCAGCCTCAGACAGGATCTTGTTGCCGAGCAGTACTTC
.	TRBV7-2	.	TRBJ2-3	CASSLGTYTQYF	TGTGCCAGCAGCCTAGGGACTTATACGCAGTATTTT
few	TRBV7-9	TRBD1	TRBJ2-7	CASSSRQGLGAGYEQYF	TGTGCCAGCAGCTCCCGACAGGGGCTCGGGGCGGGCTACGAGCAGTACTTC
.	TRBV5-1	TRBD1	TRBJ2-3	CASRARTGQSDTQYF	TGCGCCAGCAGAGCTCGGACAGGGCAGTCAGATACGCAGTATTTT
.	TRBV6-5	TRBD1	TRBJ2-7	CATSLGTGSYEQYF	TGTGCCACCAGTCTAGGGACAGGCTCCTACGAGCAGTACTTC
.	TRBV7-9	TRBD2	TRBJ2-5	CASSLTLAGLETQYF	TGTGCCAGCAGCTTAACGCTAGCGGGATTGGAGACCCAGTACTTC
.	TRBV6-2/TRBV6-3	TRBD1	TRBJ1-4	CASSLQGTNEKLFF	TGTGCCAGCAGCCTACAGGGGACCAATGAAAAACTGTTTTTT
.	TRBV7-2	.	TRBJ2-7	CASSLTAGISSYEQYF	TGTGCCAGCAGCTTAACCGCGGGGATAAGCTCCTACGAGCAGTACTTC